This TCR beta chain was profiled in a study of cytomegalovirus exposure and HLA in healthy donors (dated by TCRdb to about 2017). In the study overall: An earlier analysis of roughly 630 of the donors reported about 250 Gb of sequence data and some 120 million unique TCR beta sequences from roughly 200 million T cells. A later genetic analysis used genome-wide SNP genotypes for 398 of the 666 donors, treating that subset as a discovery cohort. Alongside the repertoire data, information on donor age, sex, ethnicity and CMV serostatus was compiled. High-throughput TCR immunosequencing, statistical association of individual TCRs with disease status, and machine learning were combined to predict cytomegalovirus infection status. The genetic ancestry cluster associated with self-reported Caucasian donors included roughly four fifths of the approximately 410 genotyped donors. An early release that covered some 630 HLA-typed donors contained approximately 300 gigabases of sequencing data and 75 million to 100 million unique TCR sequences. The later analysis used no new phenotypic data to find candidate immune exposures, relying instead on TCR beta sequences and their occurrence across donors. An earlier analysis of several hundred of the donors used high-throughput TCR beta sequencing to judge whether each TCR beta V gene segment behaved as functional or pseudogenic. Using immunosequencing, the study profiled T cell repertoires from 500 to 800 subjects and related those repertoires to cytomegalovirus serostatus. Across about 380 genotyped donors of the cohort, an average of about 240,000 unique TCR beta nucleotide sequences per donor were sequenced, and 15% to 20% of those sequences were non-productive. Besides the first cohort of 500 to 700 subjects, a separate validation cohort made up of roughly 120 different subjects was used. Roughly 5 DR-DQ haplotypes were handled as single units for association and clustering, since linkage in the cohort was strong. In a later analysis, previously published TCR beta repertoires from 666 donors were re-analyzed and high-resolution HLA genotyping was added so that TCR occurrence patterns could be studied. HLA typing covered class I and class II loci at four-digit resolution. The study aimed to test whether cataloging public T cell receptors could reveal signatures of past pathogen exposure. Typing coverage varied by locus: roughly 629-630 donors for A, B, C, DRB1 and DQB1; roughly 510 for DQA1; around 570 for DPA1; 450 to 480 for DPB1. Every repertoire in the discovery cohort had been generated on one and the same sequencing platform.

The germline V gene provides CDR1 MNHEY and CDR2 SVGAGI. Including cysteine and phenylalanine, the CDR3 has 15 amino acids. The sequence is cut down to CDR3 DNA, 45 bases in frame from base 1. Germline trimming: 0 bases from V, 6 bases from J; junction bases outside gene matches: 6. In total, roughly 670 healthy bone marrow donors made up the cohort. At the time of sampling, all cohort members were nominally healthy, though unrecorded immune exposures were likely present. The donor was CMV seronegative and belonged to the group of approximately 320 seronegative cohort members. A peripheral blood sample was collected from each donor, and TCR beta sequencing was performed on peripheral blood mononuclear cells. The Qiagen DNeasy Blood Extraction Kit was used to extract genomic DNA from the blood cell samples. With regard to this clone: No cognate antigen has been identified for it. Qualities for individual bases were not recorded, and no much larger clone is one base off.

To prepare the library, the immunoSEQ multiplex PCR assay was applied. The multiplex PCR relied on a mix of 60 forward primers for TCR Vbeta segments and 13 reverse primers for TCR Jbeta segments. The CDR3 region of rearranged TCR beta genes was amplified from genomic DNA with a multiplex PCR assay. The Illumina HiSeq System was used to sequence the amplified TCR beta libraries as 87-base-pair reads. The paper's data handling went like this. In a later analysis, tens of millions of unique TCR beta chains were counted across the roughly 610 repertoires, and roughly 9.9 million of these chains were shared by at least two donors. Raw reads were error-corrected and collapsed into unique sequences with a nearest-neighbor algorithm that merged closely related sequences to remove PCR and sequencing errors. CDR3 sequences were aligned to IMGT reference sequences to assign V, D and J gene segments. For a sequence to be retained, a match of at least six nucleotides to both a V gene segment and a J gene segment was required. A rearrangement counted as productive if the CDR3 had no stop codons and remained in frame with V and J, and every other rearrangement counted as non-productive. Following IMGT convention, CDR3 was defined as the stretch from the second conserved V-encoded cysteine to the conserved J-encoded phenylalanine. In an earlier analysis of more than 550 of the donors, sequences lacking an unambiguous match to a single V gene segment were excluded. In an earlier analysis of a few hundred of the donors, V segments were called functional above 56.7% productive rearrangements and were called segregating when the between-donor standard deviation exceeded 5%. A statistical classification framework was built for diagnosing cytomegalovirus status from the catalog of TCR beta chain sequences. In a later analysis, TCR nucleotide sequences were compared against IMGT/GENE-DB human TR gene sequences so that V and J genes could be assigned. Using the TCRdist pipeline, a later analysis assigned CDR3 sequences along with most-parsimonious VDJ recombination scenarios. A later analysis defined each TCR beta chain by its CDR3 amino acid sequence plus V-gene family, and excluded reads lacking a unique V-gene family. A later analysis removed 500 to 650 highly shared, low-generation-probability nucleotide sequences to deal with suspected cross-contamination and a sequencing artifact. For each public chain, a later analysis derived a clonal expansion index from normalized ranks of inferred template counts within each repertoire. In a later analysis, generation probabilities were computed with a VDJ recombination model fitted to out-of-frame rearrangements, and the resulting probabilities were checked against IGoR. In a later analysis, hypergeometric tests were used to score TCR-TCR, TCR-HLA and TCR-CMV co-occurrence, with a repertoire-size bias correction applied to TCR pairs. In a later analysis, false discovery rates were estimated by permuting HLA or CMV assignments 20 times. In a later analysis, co-occurring TCRs were grouped using DBSCAN, and TCRdist sequence similarity was added for clustering within HLA-allele-positive subsets. Repertoires with fewer than 30,000 or more than 120,000 public chains were left out of co-occurrence clustering, as were roughly five repertoires with anomalous nucleotide sharing. TCRdb re-hosts the immuneACCESS table, in-frame sequences only. Its copies lack some clones; in the studies checked, an unresolved V gene accounts for under half of them, and the cause for the rest is not known. V, J and clone size reflect that table, while D and trimming were determined from the DNA. The sample profile shows 95,000 to 100,000 clones; more than 80% of them were found once. The top ten clonotypes cover approximately 3.9% of the sample.

Points the paper makes about the study in general: In a later analysis, several top co-occurrence clusters were reported to appear linked to parvovirus B19, influenza, CMV and Epstein-Barr virus. According to a later genetic analysis, donors in an Asian-associated ancestry cluster had fewer N-insertions in productive TCRs than the approximately 700-donor mean. A later analysis found that most CMV-associated TCR beta chains appeared HLA-restricted, with HLA associations seemingly driven largely by CMV exposure. Presence/absence analyses assumed roughly uniform sequencing depth across donors, an assumption that may not hold. A later analysis found that TCR association rates varied across HLA loci, with DRB1 alleles showing the most associated TCRs and HLA-C alleles the fewest. Assigning TCR associations to individual alleles was difficult when HLA alleles, especially DR and DQ, strongly co-occurred. In a later analysis, over 15,000 TCR beta sequences were associated with specific HLA alleles at a false discovery rate of 0.05. Because the 87-base-pair reads could not distinguish some IMGT-functional V segments, including TRBV6-2 and TRBV6-3, those segments were excluded. A later genetic analysis associated a missense DCLRE1C variant with V-gene and J-gene trimming of TCR beta chains, and an independent cohort replicated the association. The authors suggested that the approach could potentially be generalized to other disease states and immunological phenotypes. The study gave a list of roughly 150 TCR beta chains associated with cytomegalovirus. While some public TCRs were present in many individuals, most TCR sequences turned up only very rarely across donors. Compared with equally common non-associated chains, HLA-associated TCR beta chains in a later analysis were more clonally expanded and had lower generation probabilities. Only TCR beta chains were sequenced in this cohort, and the absence of alpha or paired-chain data limited detectable features. A group of highly shared sequence variants was considered likely to be a technical artifact of the sequencing pipeline. Because some donors lacked HLA typing at each locus, the association tests relied only on the typed subset. Correlated functional status among segregating V segments might be attributable to linkage disequilibrium, but an unknown experimental factor could not be ruled out. CMV serostatus was the only immune exposure information available for the cohort. The earlier analysis of some 540 of the donors excluded about 16 rarely observed V segments, including chromosome 9 orphons, because counts were too low. A further reported finding was that TCR beta sequences accurately predicted the HLA-A and HLA-B alleles for most subjects in the first cohort. A few of the identified cytomegalovirus-associated TCR beta chains were confirmed in vitro to be specific for cytomegalovirus antigens. Broadly in line with IMGT annotations, most TCR beta V segments showed up in productive rearrangements about 87% or about 30% of the time in an earlier analysis of around 600 of the donors. Cytomegalovirus status was reported to be diagnosed by the classifier with high specificity and sensitivity in both the original and validation cohorts.

This receptor was obtained from a young man in good health and CMV-seronegative. The V and J genes are TRBV6-5 and TRBJ1-1, and 8 junctional nucleotides match TRBD1. Sequencing was carried out using PBMCs. This receptor carries the CDR3 CASSYSTGVMAEAFF. The DNA sequence is as follows: TGTGCCAGCAGTTACTCGACAGGGGTAATGGCTGAAGCTTTCTTT.